The 15 T cell receptor beta chains in this list originate from one sample, sequenced in a study of vaccination effects on CD4 cells after COVID-19. Their antigen targets remain unknown. The data were produced by immunoSEQ multiplex PCR, yet TCRdb's version contains in-frame clones alone and is incomplete. The sample comprises approximately 50,000 clones, roughly 76% of which are singletons, and roughly 10% rests with the top ten. With 10 to 11 days of culture completed, CD4+ T cells were isolated. Source: CD4+ T cells from PBMCs cultured without peptide, taken before COVID-19 vaccination. These receptors came from a human donor who had a prior SARS-CoV-2 infection.

V usage is TRBV6-4 and J usage is TRBJ2-1; no reliable D call. Looked up from germline, CDR1 is MRHNA and CDR2 is SNTAGT. With 6 bases removed from V and 0 bases from J, the gap between germline ends came to 24 bases. This CDR3 region has 19 residues. The CDR3: CASRRRCVFLVYSYNEQFF. In nucleotides, the CDR3 is TGTGCCAGCAGGCGGCGATGCGTATTCCTGGTATACTCCTACAATGAGCAGTTCTTC.

This clone was counted only a few times. The chain joins TRBV19 to TRBJ1-2; the D is unclear. Per the germline V gene, CDR1 is LNHDA and CDR2 is SQIVND (reference sequence). The CDR3 contains 11 residues. Trimming took 8 bases from V and 3 from J, leaving 7 bases between them. Here the CDR3 reads CASSADYGYTF. Written as DNA, the CDR3 is TGTGCCAGTTCGGCAGACTATGGCTACACCTTC.

The chain links TRBV5-1 to TRBJ2-2, with a tentative D call TRBD2 (7 bases). The CDR3 is 16 residues long. The ends were cut back, 1 base at V and 1 base at J, with 11 bases in the middle. The germline V gene encodes CDR1 SGHRS and CDR2 YFSETQ. The CDR3 loop reads CASSLLGGENTGELFF. CDR3 coding DNA: TGCGCCAGCAGCTTGCTAGGGGGGGAGAACACCGGGGAGCTGTTTTTT.

The chain has TRBV12-5 and TRBJ1-3; D not resolved. V lost 2 bases to trimming and J lost 9 bases, with 11 bases between them. CDR1 is LGHNT and CDR2 is FRNRAP in the germline V gene. This CDR3 has 13 amino acids. DNA of the CDR3: TGTGCTAGTGGTTTGCTCCTTTCATCCACCATATATTTT. Amino acid sequence: CASGLLLSSTIYF.

The chain recombines TRBV7-3 with TRBJ2-3; TRBD2 aligns across 8 bases. Looked up from germline, CDR1 is SGHTA and CDR2 is FQGTGA. This CDR3 has 16 amino acids. Trimming took 3 bases from V and 1 from J; bases not matched to a gene: 6. The DNA for the CDR3 is TGTGCCAGCAGCTTGTCGGGGGGGCGGGGCACAGATACGCAGTATTTT. The encoded protein is CASSLSGGRGTDTQYF.

V and J are TRBV19 and TRBJ2-1; TRBD2 agrees at 7 bases. CDR1 and CDR2 from the germline V gene are LNHDA and SQIVND (reference sequence). Unmatched junction bases numbered 4, after V lost 3 bases and J lost 2 bases. This CDR3 contains 15 residues. DNA for the CDR3: TGTGCCAGTAGTATTTTGCGGGGGACCTACAATGAGCAGTTCTTC. This encodes CASSILRGTYNEQFF.

The chain links TRBV27 to TRBJ2-3; 9 bases fit TRBD2. The V and J ends lost 5 bases and 9 bases, in that order; junction bases with no gene match: 6. The germline gives CDR1 MNHEY, CDR2 SMNVEV (reference sequence). The CDR3 has 13 residues. The CDR3, as DNA: TGTGCCAGCAGTCCGGGACTAGCTACCACGCAGTATTTT. This codes for CASSPGLATTQYF.

CDR3 nucleotides: TGTGCCAGCACAACAGGGGCGTTTGTGCACACTGAAGCTTTCTTT. This translates into CASTTGAFVHTEAFF. The J gene is TRBJ1-1, the V gene TRBV7-3; 7 bases line up with TRBD1. This CDR3 contains 15 residues. Germline V gene data show CDR1 as SGHTA and CDR2 as FQGTGA. The V and J ends lost 7 bases and 3 bases, in that order; junction bases with no gene match: 11.

The rearrangement joins TRBV6-5 to TRBJ2-7; a possible D gene is TRBD2 (6 bases). Germline values: CDR1 MNHEY, CDR2 SVGAGI. The CDR3 totals 15 residues. Trimming shortened V by 3 bases and J by 0 bases, and 12 bases separated the two germline ends. The CDR3 sequence is CASSYIGGISYEQYF. The CDR3, as DNA: TGTGCCAGCAGTTATATTGGGGGGATCTCCTACGAGCAGTACTTC.

The chain is built from TRBV7-6 and TRBJ2-1; D possibly corresponds to TRBD2 (5 bases). Trimming stripped 3 bases from V and 7 bases from J, with 16 bases between. Germline V lookup: CDR1 SGHVS, CDR2 FNYEAQ. The CDR3 sequence is 15 residues long. CDR3 sequence reads: CASSLGVTTQNEQFF. CDR3 DNA: TGTGCCAGCAGCTTGGGAGTAACGACCCAAAATGAGCAGTTCTTC. The full variable domain, with the rest looked up from reference TRBV7-6 and TRBJ2-1, is GAGVSQSPRYKVTKRGQDVALRCDPISGHVSLYWYRQALGQGPEFLTYFNYEAQQDKSGLPNDRFSAERPEGSISTLTIQRTEQRDSAMYRCASSLGVTTQNEQFFGPGTRLTVL.

The CDR3 DNA follows: TGCGCCAGCAGCTTGGTAGGGACCAAAAACATTCAGTACTTC. Its translation: CASSLVGTKNIQYF. This chain uses TRBV5-1 with TRBJ2-4; D is uncertain. The V gene's germline CDR1 is SGHRS and CDR2 YFSETQ. V was pared by 0 bases and J by 2 bases, with 6 bases between. There are 14 residues in the CDR3.

The V and J genes are TRBV7-2 and TRBJ2-7, with 8 bases that match TRBD1. The germline gives CDR1 SGHTA, CDR2 FQGNSA. CDR3 size: 16 residues. Unmatched junction bases numbered 8, after V lost 0 bases and J lost 4 bases. The CDR3 protein is CASSLAKAGGWYEQYF. The CDR3 bases are TGTGCCAGCAGCTTAGCGAAGGCAGGGGGCTGGTACGAGCAGTACTTC.

The V and J genes are TRBV12-3 or TRBV12-4 and TRBJ1-1; possible D gene TRBD1, 5 bases. There are 12 residues in the CDR3. Trimming took 3 bases from V and 7 from J, leaving 9 bases between them. The chain's CDR3 is CASSLIQVEAFF. CDR3 nucleotide sequence: TGTGCCAGCAGTTTGATACAGGTTGAAGCTTTCTTT.

The chain uses TRBV23-1 and TRBJ1-4, with D perhaps matching TRBD1 (5 bases). TRBV23-1 is an ORF, and what it does is uncertain. The V and J ends lost 6 bases and 5 bases respectively, with 19 bases between them. The CDR3 is made up of 16 amino acids. CDR3 nucleotides: TGCGCCAGCAGGCCGCCATCGTGGACAATCAATGAAAAACTGTTTTTT. This codes for CASRPPSWTINEKLFF.

J is TRBJ1-6 and V is TRBV4-3, with D perhaps TRBD1 (5 bases). Germline CDR1 and CDR2: LGHNA and YSLEER. The CDR3 sequence is 16 residues long. Between the trimmed V and J ends, which lost 0 bases and 5 bases, there was a span of 11 bases. The CDR3 DNA follows: TGCGCCAGCAGCCAAGATCATCGGGGGAATAATTCACCCCTCCACTTT. Translating gives CASSQDHRGNNSPLHF.